This passage covers 27 T cell receptor beta chains from one sample sequenced in a study of T cell responses to AZD1222 COVID-19 vaccine. Profiled with immunoSEQ multiplex PCR; TCRdb holds only in-frame clones, not every one. The top ten hold 1.6% of the sample, which has around 200,000 clones, around 94% seen once. This material consisted of peripheral blood, taken 28 days after the second AZD1222 dose. The receptor set was obtained from an adult who received the AZD1222 COVID-19 vaccine.

V usage is TRBV5-4 and J usage is TRBJ1-2, with 9 bases matching TRBD1. The ends lost 0 bases at V and 8 bases at J; junction bases unmatched: 8. CDR1 and CDR2 from the germline V gene are SGHNT and YYREEE (reference sequence). The CDR3 has 15 amino acids. The CDR3 DNA is TGTGCCAGCAGCTTGGCCGGGACAGGGATCGTAGGCTACACCTTC. Protein sequence: CASSLAGTGIVGYTF.

The chain couples TRBV27 to TRBJ1-1; D uncertain. CDR3 length: 12 amino acids. Germline V gene sequence: CDR1 MNHEY, CDR2 SMNVEV (reference sequence). Trimming took off 6 bases at V and 7 bases at J, with 12 bases between the two ends. Here the CDR3 DNA reads TGTGCCAGCAGGTCGTCGTCAGTTGAAGCTTTCTTT. It specifies CASRSSSVEAFF.

The chain carries TRBV6-5 and TRBJ2-7; D perhaps matches TRBD2 (6 bases). This CDR3 contains 14 residues. With 4 bases removed from V and 5 bases from J, the gap between germline ends came to 15 bases. Germline assignment: CDR1 MNHEY and CDR2 SVGAGI. The CDR3 DNA is TGTGCCAGCAGTTTGCAGGAGGGTAGACACGAGCAGTACTTC. This codes for CASSLQEGRHEQYF.

The chain uses TRBV4-3 and TRBJ2-3, with 7 bases that match TRBD1. V was clipped by 0 bases and J by 9 bases; unmatched bases: 9. The CDR3 loop spans 15 amino acids. Germline-derived CDR1 and CDR2 are LGHNA and YSLEER. The chain's CDR3 is CASSQEPGGVRTQYF. The CDR3 DNA sequence: TGCGCCAGCAGCCAAGAGCCAGGGGGAGTTCGCACGCAGTATTTT.

The chain couples TRBV19 to TRBJ2-1; 13 nucleotides line up with TRBD2. The V segment lost 0 bases and the J segment 8 bases; nucleotides outside the gene matches: 10. Germline CDR1 is LNHDA and CDR2 is SQIVND (reference sequence). CDR3 length equals 18 residues. The CDR3 is CASSIDRVGLAGVDEQFF. The CDR3 DNA follows: TGTGCCAGTAGTATAGATCGGGTTGGACTAGCGGGGGTTGATGAGCAGTTCTTC.

This sequence joins TRBV28 and TRBJ2-7; 11 nucleotides line up with TRBD1. Per the germline V gene, CDR1 is MDHEN and CDR2 is SYDVKM. The CDR3 runs to 16 residues. V trimming: 3 bases; J trimming: 5 bases; junction bases outside the gene matches: 9. DNA for the CDR3: TGTGCCAGCAGTTTTGGGGACAGGGGGAGGTTCCACGAGCAGTACTTC. Translated: CASSFGDRGRFHEQYF. The variable domain in full, completed from reference TRBV28 and TRBJ2-7, reads DVKVTQSSRYLVKRTGEKVFLECVQDMDHENMFWYRQDPGLGLRLIYFSYDVKMKEKGDIPEGYSVSREKKERFSLILESASTNQTSMYLCASSFGDRGRFHEQYFGPGTRLTVT.

The chain couples TRBV14 to TRBJ1-1, with D hard to call. Trimming took 8 bases from V and 0 from J, leaving 7 bases between them. This CDR3 region has 12 residues. CDR1 is SGHDN and CDR2 is FVKESK in the germline V gene. The CDR3 spells CASGELNTEAFF. The CDR3 region has the DNA TGTGCCAGCGGCGAGTTGAACACTGAAGCTTTCTTT.

This clone was counted a few times. This rearrangement joins TRBV7-9 to TRBJ2-7; D is perhaps TRBD1 or TRBD2 (5 bases each). CDR3 length equals 13 residues. In germline, CDR1 is SEHNR, CDR2 FQNEAQ (reference sequence). V was trimmed by 5 bases and J by 3 bases, leaving 11 bases between them. The CDR3 spells CASSAGAFYEQYF. The CDR3 DNA follows: TGTGCCAGCAGCGCCGGGGCCTTCTACGAGCAGTACTTC.

The gene calls are TRBV30 and TRBJ1-5; D remains ambiguous. The CDR3 has 11 residues. V lost 0 bases to trimming and J lost 6 bases, with 3 bases between them. In germline, CDR1 is GTSNPN, CDR2 SVGIG (reference sequence). The CDR3 DNA reads as TGTGCCTGGAGTGTGGGTCAGCCCCAGCATTTT. Its protein is CAWSVGQPQHF.

V and J are TRBV10-2 and TRBJ1-5, with a possible D match to TRBD1 (5 bases). This CDR3 contains 14 residues. V was clipped by 10 bases and J by 0 bases, with 13 bases between them. Germline CDR1 reads WSHSY; CDR2 reads SAAADI. Here the CDR3 reads CATVPTDSNQPQHF. CDR3 bases: TGCGCCACCGTTCCGACAGATAGCAATCAGCCCCAGCATTTT.

The count of this clone is one. The chain employs TRBV10-3 and TRBJ1-1; D unclear. From germline, CDR1 is ENHRY and CDR2 SYGVKD. The CDR3 is made up of 12 amino acids. Between the trimmed V and J ends, which lost 4 bases and 8 bases, there was a span of 11 bases. The CDR3 sequence: CAISVGGREAFF. DNA for the CDR3: TGTGCCATCAGTGTAGGTGGAAGAGAAGCTTTCTTT.

This chain links TRBV18 with TRBJ1-1; no clear D gene. V was pared by 4 bases and J by 3 bases, with 9 bases between. This CDR3 is built from 13 residues. Germline CDR1 reads KGHSH; CDR2 reads LQKENI. CDR3 protein: CASSHPWDTEAFF. CDR3 bases: TGTGCCAGCTCACACCCCTGGGACACTGAAGCTTTCTTT.

This clone was seen only once. The chain joins TRBV9 to TRBJ1-1; D call uncertain. The CDR3 consists of 13 residues. Germline CDR1 SGDLS, CDR2 YYNGEE. V lost 2 bases, J lost 2 bases, and 7 bases lay in between. DNA for the CDR3: TGTGCCAGCAGCGTTGTCGCTAACACTGAAGCTTTCTTT. It specifies CASSVVANTEAFF.

The V gene is TRBV28, the J gene TRBJ2-3; no reliable D call. Germline assignment: CDR1 MDHEN and CDR2 SYDVKM. V gave up 0 bases and J gave up 8 bases, with 6 bases separating them. The CDR3 totals 12 residues. The CDR3 loop is CASSLWISTQYF. Written as DNA, the CDR3 is TGTGCCAGCAGTTTATGGATAAGTACGCAGTATTTT.

The chain joins TRBV19 to TRBJ1-2; unclear D gene. Germline V gene data show CDR1 as LNHDA and CDR2 as SQIVND (reference sequence). The CDR3 consists of 13 residues. V was pared by 5 bases and J by 3 bases, with 10 bases between. CDR3 nucleotide sequence: TGTGCCAGTAGTTCTGATGGATACTATGGCTACACCTTC. Translated: CASSSDGYYGYTF.

The rearrangement joins TRBV7-2 to TRBJ2-3; TRBD2 matches at 7 bases. The V and J ends lost 6 bases and 4 bases, in that order; junction bases with no gene match: 10. Germline V gene lookup returns CDR1 SGHTA and CDR2 FQGNSA. There are 15 residues in the CDR3. The CDR3, as DNA: TGTGCCAGCAGGGAACTAGCGAACGTTGCAGATACGCAGTATTTT. Encoded protein: CASRELANVADTQYF.

J is TRBJ2-7 and V is TRBV5-1, with TRBD2 identical over 7 bases. The CDR3 loop spans 13 amino acids. With V trimmed by 1 base and J by 5 bases, 3 bases remained unmatched. CDR1 and CDR2 from the germline V gene are SGHRS and YFSETQ. CDR3 region: CASSLSGGDEQYF. As DNA, the CDR3 is TGCGCCAGCAGCTTGAGTGGGGGGGACGAGCAGTACTTC.

In DNA, the CDR3 is TGTGCCAGCAGTGGCGGGACACCAGTAGGTAATCAGCCCCAGCATTTT. This codes for CASSGGTPVGNQPQHF. The chain carries TRBV6-1 and TRBJ1-5; D perhaps matches TRBD1 (6 bases). Germline-derived CDR1 and CDR2 are MNHNS and SASEGT. There are 16 residues in the CDR3. V lost 4 bases, J lost 4 bases, and 17 bases lay in between.

The chain has TRBV27 and TRBJ2-4; D uncertain. This CDR3 is 14 amino acids long. The V gene's germline CDR1 is MNHEY and CDR2 SMNVEV (reference sequence). Trimming cost V 4 bases and J 1 base, with 8 bases left between them. The CDR3 here is CASSSNQAKNIQYF. The CDR3 bases are TGTGCCAGCAGTTCTAACCAGGCCAAAAACATTCAGTACTTC.

The V and J genes are TRBV28 and TRBJ1-5; D is unclear. Trimming took off 6 bases at V and 3 bases at J, with 9 bases between the two ends. Germline CDR1 MDHEN, CDR2 SYDVKM. The CDR3 is 13 amino acids. CDR3 region: CASSLGVNQPQHF. DNA for the CDR3: TGTGCCAGCAGCCTCGGTGTCAATCAGCCCCAGCATTTT.

The chain recombines TRBV28 with TRBJ2-7; 7 nucleotides agree with TRBD1. J was trimmed by 5 bases and V by 7 bases; bases with no gene match: 14. This CDR3 is built from 15 residues. CDR1 is MDHEN, CDR2 SYDVKM, per germline. The CDR3 loop is CASNLPGQPADEQYF. The CDR3 DNA follows: TGTGCCAGCAACCTACCGGGACAGCCAGCGGACGAGCAGTACTTC.

The V call is TRBV6-2 or TRBV6-3, the J call TRBJ2-1, with TRBD2 matching over 12 bases. Trimming at V came to 4 bases and at J to 3 bases, leaving 1 base not matched to a gene. Per the germline V gene, CDR1 is MNHEY and CDR2 is SVGEGT. The CDR3 has 15 amino acids. The CDR3 loop reads CASSLTSGSYNEQFF. The CDR3 DNA is TGTGCCAGCAGTTTGACTAGCGGGAGCTACAATGAGCAGTTCTTC.

The chain recombines TRBV7-8 with TRBJ2-5, with 8 bases fitting TRBD2. V shed 5 bases and J 1 base; nucleotides not matched to a gene: 6. Looked up from germline, CDR1 is SGHVS and CDR2 is FQNEAQ. The CDR3 is 15 residues long. CDR3 DNA: TGTGCCAGCAGCCTAAGACTAGCGATCCAAGAGACCCAGTACTTC. Its protein product is CASSLRLAIQETQYF.

The chain recombines TRBV2 with TRBJ2-7, with D possibly being TRBD2 (6 bases). Germline CDR1 is SNHLY and CDR2 is FYNNEI. This CDR3 has 16 residues. V was shortened by 3 bases and J by 0 bases, with 15 bases between the two germline ends. CDR3 DNA: TGTGCCAGCAGTGAGATGGGACTGCCCAGCTCCTACGAGCAGTACTTC. This sequence encodes CASSEMGLPSSYEQYF.

V and J are TRBV3-1 (or the pseudogene TRBV3-2) and TRBJ1-1; D not certain. Germline loops: CDR1 LGHDT, CDR2 YNNKEL (reference sequence). The CDR3 extends over 12 amino acids. The V end was cut by 5 bases, the J end by 3 bases, with 7 bases between. This CDR3 reads CASSAGDTEAFF. CDR3 sequence (DNA): TGTGCCAGCAGCGCGGGAGACACTGAAGCTTTCTTT.

The gene calls are TRBV21-1 and TRBJ2-1; the D call of TRBD2 is as the table states it, not checked on the DNA. TRBV21-1 is a listed pseudogene. The CDR3 is made up of 17 amino acids. DNA of the CDR3: TGTGCCAGCAGCAAAATCGGGCTAGCGGGAGGGTACAATGAGCAGTTCTTC. It encodes CASSKIGLAGGYNEQFF.

The chain is built from TRBV7-2 and TRBJ1-5; TRBD1 matches 8 bases. Germline trimming cut 7 bases from V and 3 bases from J; bases unmatched to any gene: 2. The CDR3 length is 13 residues. The germline V gene has CDR1 SGHTA and CDR2 FQGNSA. In DNA form, the CDR3 reads TGTGCCAGCAAGGGACAGGACAATCAGCCCCAGCATTTT. Protein: CASKGQDNQPQHF.